This is a list of T cell receptor beta chains from one sample in a study of CXCR3-negative and CXCR3-positive naive CD8 T cells. TCRdb derives one entry per CDR3 protein from the 5' RACE reads, leaving out DNA. Its table lists about 150,000 distinct CDR3 sequences. Sequences were obtained from naive CXCR3+ CD8+ T cells from blood. The receptors here all came from a human donor in good health. Some clones in this sample may be carry-over from other donors' samples. CDR3s include the opening cysteine and the closing phenylalanine or tryptophan. The order of the fields is J gene, CDR3 length, V gene, CDR3 protein.

>TRBJ2-2|12|TRBV7-9
CASSREAGELFF
>TRBJ2-1|17|TRBV15
CATSRDLSLAGGPEGFF
>TRBJ1-1|12|TRBV9
CASSPGPGEAFF
>TRBJ2-1|15|TRBV6-6
CASNPLAGVYNEQFF
>TRBJ1-1|14|TRBV13
CASSFSRQGTEAFF
>TRBJ2-1|14|TRBV14
CASSQDQLANEQFF
>TRBJ1-5|13|TRBV7-3
CASSWGNNQPQHF
>TRBJ2-1|16|TRBV12-3/TRBV12-4
CASSFSSSGGVVEQFF
>TRBJ2-2|14|TRBV28
CASSRTGETGELFF
>TRBJ2-5|15|TRBV28
CASRIEDRVRETQYF
>TRBJ2-1|16|TRBV6-4
CASSDSASGGAHEQFF
>TRBJ2-1|15|TRBV28
CASNTVTSGGDEQFF
>TRBJ2-1|15|TRBV20-1
CSAQTSGTVNNEQFF
>TRBJ2-3|14|TRBV12-3/TRBV12-4
CASSPRGGPDTQYF
>TRBJ2-7|15|TRBV6-6
CASSYPRGAIYEQYF
>TRBJ2-7|16|TRBV3-1
CASSQDAGDPSYEQYF
>TRBJ2-5|13|TRBV28
CASSWDHWETQYF
>TRBJ1-1|13|TRBV6-5
CASSYAGNTEAFF
>TRBJ2-4|16|TRBV7-2
CASSPYAGLGWGIQYF
>TRBJ2-3|14|TRBV6-1
CASCRGESTDTQYF
>TRBJ2-2|15|TRBV12-3/TRBV12-4
CASRARGVFTGELFF
>TRBJ2-7|14|TRBV11-2
CASSLPVASYEQYF
>TRBJ2-3|16|TRBV10-3
CAISEPLSDRGVGQYF
>TRBJ2-7|14|TRBV20-1
CSATDRGTPYEQYF
>TRBJ1-1|14|TRBV4-1
CASSQDGLNTEAFF
>TRBJ2-5|14|TRBV7-3
CASSPDRVSETQYF
>TRBJ2-2|14|TRBV7-3
CASSPTSGTGELFF
>TRBJ1-3|14|TRBV9
CASSPQNSGNTIYF
>TRBJ1-5|13|TRBV20-1
CSATPGGFQPQHF
>TRBJ1-2|12|TRBV7-9
CASSPTGVGYTF
>TRBJ2-5|15|TRBV27
CASSLLGQSQETQYF
>TRBJ2-6|15|TRBV7-6
CASSQAGSGANVLTF
>TRBJ1-1|17|TRBV4-3
CASSQDLGGRANTEAFF
>TRBJ2-5|14|TRBV27
CASTASGTQETQYF
>TRBJ2-7|16|TRBV27
CASSLSTGPLTYEQYF
>TRBJ1-4|16|TRBV25-1
CASSESPHLTNEKLFF
>TRBJ2-7|13|TRBV2
CAGRGDPAYEQYF
>TRBJ1-2|15|TRBV7-9
CASSHPGGRGYGYTF
>TRBJ2-5|13|TRBV28
CASSLNSQETQYF
>TRBJ2-4|14|TRBV13
CASHGGFGQNIQYF
>TRBJ2-4|17|TRBV28
CASSSTYSPLPKNIQYF
>TRBJ2-7|14|TRBV28
CASSPGGGTLEQYF
>TRBJ1-2|13|TRBV29-1
CSVVGGANYGYTF
>TRBJ1-2|16|TRBV13
CASSLADSSIYYGYTF
>TRBJ1-1|13|TRBV29-1
CSVSGVGDTEAFF